The 20 T cell receptor beta chains below all came from one sample that was sequenced in a study of OX40 agonist ivuxolimab in advanced cancers. The protocol was immunoSEQ multiplex PCR, while the TCRdb copy is restricted to in-frame clones and leaves out a portion. The table includes over 70,000 clones, 85% to 90% detected once. The sequenced sample was CD4+ or CD8+ T cells sorted from blood, obtained in a trial of the OX40 agonist ivuxolimab. The receptors come from an adult with an advanced solid tumor such as melanoma, head and neck, liver or kidney cancer.

This clone was seen a handful of times. V gene TRBV4-1 combines with J gene TRBJ2-1; the D gene is possibly TRBD1 (6 bases). Trimming took off 0 bases at V and 7 bases at J, with 10 bases between the two ends. This CDR3 comprises 14 residues. Germline lookup yields CDR1 MGHRA and CDR2 YSYEKL. CDR3 nucleotides: TGCGCCAGCAGCCAAGATACAGGGATGAATGAGCAGTTCTTC. This sequence encodes CASSQDTGMNEQFF.

This chain links TRBV6-5 with TRBJ2-7; D might be TRBD2 (5 bases). Germline lookup yields CDR1 MNHEY and CDR2 SVGAGI. Deletions cut 2 bases from V and 1 base from J, with 12 bases between. The CDR3 runs 15 residues. This chain's CDR3 is CASSYGSAGSYEQYF. The CDR3 coding sequence is TGTGCCAGCAGTTACGGTTCCGCGGGTTCCTACGAGCAGTACTTC.

The J gene is TRBJ1-1, the V gene TRBV10-3; D is undetermined. Germline V gene data show CDR1 as ENHRY and CDR2 as SYGVKD. V lost 4 bases and J lost 4, with 7 bases in between. The CDR3 contains 12 residues. The CDR3 DNA sequence: TGTGCCATCAGTGTCGAGGGCACTGAAGCTTTCTTT. Encoded protein: CAISVEGTEAFF.

The chain has TRBV5-1 and TRBJ1-5; D gene ambiguous. The CDR3 has 13 amino acids. The germline CDR1 and CDR2 sequences are SGHRS and YFSETQ. V lost 2 bases, J lost 7 bases, and 10 bases lay in between. In DNA form, the CDR3 reads TGCGCCAGCAGCTTAAACAGTGGGCAGCCCCAGCATTTT. Its protein product is CASSLNSGQPQHF.

This clone was observed a single time. The V call is TRBV28, the J call TRBJ2-3; the D is unclear. The CDR3 spans 11 residues. Germline CDR1 and CDR2: MDHEN and SYDVKM. Trimming cost V 3 bases and J 7 bases, with 5 bases left between them. CDR3 sequence: CASSFLNTQYF. The DNA of the CDR3 is TGTGCCAGCAGTTTTTTAAATACGCAGTATTTT.

The chain employs TRBV4-2 and TRBJ2-2; D could derive from TRBD1 or TRBD2 (5 bases each). Germline V gene sequence: CDR1 LGHNA, CDR2 YNFKEQ. Trimming left V 6 bases short and J 3 bases short, with 17 bases between. The CDR3 sequence is 16 residues long. CDR3 DNA: TGTGCCAGCAGTCCACAGGACTTGTTGGACACCGGGGAGCTGTTTTTT. Translating it yields CASSPQDLLDTGELFF.

This clone has a count of ten or more. The chain is built from TRBV7-2 and TRBJ1-2; D gene uncertain. This CDR3 comprises 14 residues. Germline V gene sequence: CDR1 SGHTA, CDR2 FQGNSA. Trimming left V 5 bases short and J 5 bases short, with 15 bases between. The CDR3 sequence: CASSIVRGQYGYTF. CDR3 bases: TGTGCCAGCAGCATCGTGAGAGGCCAATATGGCTACACCTTC.

The chain has TRBV10-3 and TRBJ1-3, with 10 bases aligning to TRBD1. There are 15 residues in the CDR3. The germline gives CDR1 ENHRY, CDR2 SYGVKD. V shed 7 bases and J 4 bases; nucleotides not matched to a gene: 7. The CDR3 DNA sequence: TGTGCCATCACGCGACAGGGGGCGAGGGGAAACACCATATATTTT. It yields the protein CAITRQGARGNTIYF.

This sequence joins TRBV19 and TRBJ1-2; 8 nucleotides line up with TRBD1. This CDR3 is built from 14 residues. V lost 4 bases and J lost 8; bases outside the gene matches: 9. Germline lookup yields CDR1 LNHDA and CDR2 SQIVND (reference sequence). In DNA form, the CDR3 reads TGTGCCAGTAGTACCGGGACAGGAGGGGGAGGCTACACCTTC. This encodes CASSTGTGGGGYTF.

The chain couples TRBV30 to TRBJ1-4; TRBD1 aligns across 9 bases. This CDR3 has 14 residues. With V trimmed by 3 bases and J by 8 bases, 7 bases remained unmatched. In germline, CDR1 is GTSNPN, CDR2 SVGIG (reference sequence). The DNA for the CDR3 is TGTGCCTGGAGCGCGGGACAGGGCTCGGAAAAACTGTTTTTT. This encodes CAWSAGQGSEKLFF.

The chain carries TRBV25-1 and TRBJ2-1, with D possibly being TRBD2 (6 bases). Germline V gives CDR1 MGHDK, CDR2 SYGVNS. V was pared by 1 base and J by 6 bases, with 16 bases between. The CDR3 extends over 16 amino acids. For the CDR3, the DNA is TGTGCCAGCAGTGAATCAGTCCGGGAGTTTTTCAATGAGCAGTTCTTC. This encodes CASSESVREFFNEQFF.

The chain joins TRBV14 to TRBJ2-1; D remains ambiguous. Trimming left V 4 bases short and J 4 bases short, with 5 bases between. Germline V gives CDR1 SGHDN, CDR2 FVKESK. This CDR3 is 12 amino acids long. The DNA for the CDR3 is TGTGCCAGCAGCCCCAGATACAATGAGCAGTTCTTC. It codes for CASSPRYNEQFF.

V usage is TRBV5-6 and J usage is TRBJ2-7; 10 bases are a match to TRBD1. Germline CDR1 and CDR2: SGHDT and YYEEEE. J gave up 4 bases and V 1 base, and 5 bases lay outside the gene matches. The CDR3 is made up of 15 amino acids. CDR3 loop: CASSLWDRGGYEQYF. For the CDR3, the DNA is TGTGCCAGCAGCTTGTGGGACAGGGGTGGTTACGAGCAGTACTTC.

The chain joins TRBV19 to TRBJ2-7; 8 nucleotides line up with TRBD1. Germline CDR1 reads LNHDA; CDR2 reads SQIVND (reference sequence). Unmatched junction bases numbered 11, after V lost 5 bases and J lost 5 bases. The CDR3 is 15 amino acids. The CDR3: CASSSGQGVLNEQYF. CDR3 coding DNA: TGTGCCAGTAGTTCCGGACAGGGAGTCCTCAACGAGCAGTACTTC.

The chain's CDR3 is CASSLSRSYNEQFF. The CDR3, as DNA: TGTGCCAGCAGTTTATCTCGCTCCTACAATGAGCAGTTCTTC. This rearrangement joins TRBV27 to TRBJ2-1; D is ambiguous. Trimming took off 0 bases at V and 0 bases at J, with 3 bases between the two ends. Per the germline V gene, CDR1 is MNHEY and CDR2 is SMNVEV (reference sequence). The CDR3 sequence is 14 residues long.

The chain combines TRBV7-9 with TRBJ1-1; D remains ambiguous. CDR3 length equals 14 residues. V lost 5 bases, J lost 1 base, and 11 bases lay in between. CDR1 and CDR2 from the germline V gene are SEHNR and FQNEAQ (reference sequence). As DNA, the CDR3 is TGTGCCAGCAGCCATAGGGAAAAGAACACTGAAGCTTTCTTT. Translated, it gives CASSHREKNTEAFF.

The table lists this clone with a count of one. The chain employs TRBV7-8 and TRBJ1-5, with D unclear. Germline loops: CDR1 SGHVS, CDR2 FQNEAQ. The CDR3 is made up of 15 amino acids. Trimming removed 1 base at V and 3 bases at J, with 10 bases between. For the CDR3, the DNA is TGTGCCAGCAGCTTAGAGCGACGGATCAATCAGCCCCAGCATTTT. Amino acids: CASSLERRINQPQHF.

V usage is TRBV5-5 and J usage is TRBJ1-4; no clear D gene. Germline V lookup: CDR1 SGHKS, CDR2 YYEKEE (reference sequence). The V end was cut by 0 bases, the J end by 8 bases, with 14 bases between. The CDR3 is 15 residues long. The CDR3 DNA reads TGTGCCAGCAGCTTGGTTGCGGCCACGGGCGAAAAACTGTTTTTT. It is translated as CASSLVAATGEKLFF.

The chain is built from TRBV11-2 and TRBJ2-6; 9 bases agree with TRBD1. With V trimmed by 5 bases and J by 3 bases, 11 bases remained unmatched. Germline V CDR1 and CDR2: SGHAT, FQNNGV. The CDR3 has 18 amino acids. CDR3 DNA sequence: TGTGCCAGCAGCCCCTTGCCGGGACAGGGTTTTGGGGCCAACGTCCTGACTTTC. This encodes CASSPLPGQGFGANVLTF.

The chain couples TRBV11-2 to TRBJ2-7; 9 bases are a match to TRBD2. J lost 4 bases, V lost 4 bases, and 5 bases had no gene match. The length of the CDR3 is 14 residues. Germline CDR1 reads SGHAT; CDR2 reads FQNNGV. The CDR3 DNA follows: TGTGCCAGCAGCTCCATAGCGGGAGCTTACGAGCAGTACTTC. Amino acids: CASSSIAGAYEQYF.